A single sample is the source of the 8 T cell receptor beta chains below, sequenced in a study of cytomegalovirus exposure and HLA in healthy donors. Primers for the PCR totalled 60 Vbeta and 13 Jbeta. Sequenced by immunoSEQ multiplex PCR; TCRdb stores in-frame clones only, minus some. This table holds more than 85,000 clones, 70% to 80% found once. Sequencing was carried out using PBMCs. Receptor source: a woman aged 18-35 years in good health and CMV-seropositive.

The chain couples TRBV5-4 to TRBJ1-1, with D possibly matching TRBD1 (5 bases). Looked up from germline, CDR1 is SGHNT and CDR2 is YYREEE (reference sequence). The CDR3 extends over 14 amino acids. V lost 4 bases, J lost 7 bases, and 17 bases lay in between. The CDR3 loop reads CASSQRVGQIEAFF. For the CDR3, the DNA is TGTGCCAGCAGCCAACGTGTGGGGCAAATTGAAGCTTTCTTT. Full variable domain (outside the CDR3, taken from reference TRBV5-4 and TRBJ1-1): ETGVTQSPTHLIKTRGQQVTLRCSSQSGHNTVSWYQQALGQGPQFIFQYYREEENGRGNFPPRFSGLQFPNYSSELNVNALELDDSALYLCASSQRVGQIEAFFGQGTRLTVV.

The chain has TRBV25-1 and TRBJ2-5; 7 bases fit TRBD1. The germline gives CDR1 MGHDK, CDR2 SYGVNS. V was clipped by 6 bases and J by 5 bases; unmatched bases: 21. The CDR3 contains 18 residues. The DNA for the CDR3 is TGTGCCAGCAGGGGCACAGGGGCCCCCACTCGCGTTTCGGAGACCCAGTACTTC. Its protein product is CASRGTGAPTRVSETQYF.

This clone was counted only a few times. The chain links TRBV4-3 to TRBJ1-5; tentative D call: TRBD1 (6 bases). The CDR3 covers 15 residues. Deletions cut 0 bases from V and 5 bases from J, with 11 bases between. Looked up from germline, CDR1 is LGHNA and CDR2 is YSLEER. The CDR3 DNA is TGCGCCAGCAGCCAAGACCAGGGGAGGGATCAGCCCCAGCATTTT. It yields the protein CASSQDQGRDQPQHF.

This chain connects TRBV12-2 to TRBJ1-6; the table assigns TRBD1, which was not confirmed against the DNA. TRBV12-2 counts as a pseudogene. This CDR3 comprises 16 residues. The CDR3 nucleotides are TGTGCAAGTCGCTTATTACTTGACAGGGTCTATTCACCCCTCCACTTT. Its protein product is CASRLLLDRVYSPLHF.

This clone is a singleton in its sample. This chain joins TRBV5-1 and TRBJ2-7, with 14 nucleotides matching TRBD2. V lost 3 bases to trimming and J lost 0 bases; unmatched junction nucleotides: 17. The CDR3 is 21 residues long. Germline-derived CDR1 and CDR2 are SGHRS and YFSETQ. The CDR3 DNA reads TGCGCCAGCAGCTACATTCCTGGGGGACTAGCGGGAGTTCGTAACTCCTACGAGCAGTACTTC. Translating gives CASSYIPGGLAGVRNSYEQYF.

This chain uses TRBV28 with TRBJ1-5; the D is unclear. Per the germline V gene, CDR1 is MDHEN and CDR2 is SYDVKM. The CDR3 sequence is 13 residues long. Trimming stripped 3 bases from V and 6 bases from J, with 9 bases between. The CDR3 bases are TGTGCCAGCAGTTTTCGAGGGATTCAGCCCCAGCATTTT. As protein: CASSFRGIQPQHF.

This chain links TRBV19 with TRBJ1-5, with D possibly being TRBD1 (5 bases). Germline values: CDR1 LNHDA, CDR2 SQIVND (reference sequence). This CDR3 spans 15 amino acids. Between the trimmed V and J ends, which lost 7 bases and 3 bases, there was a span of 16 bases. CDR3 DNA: TGTGCCAGTAAAAGTTGGGGCCGACTCAATCAGCCCCAGCATTTT. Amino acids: CASKSWGRLNQPQHF.

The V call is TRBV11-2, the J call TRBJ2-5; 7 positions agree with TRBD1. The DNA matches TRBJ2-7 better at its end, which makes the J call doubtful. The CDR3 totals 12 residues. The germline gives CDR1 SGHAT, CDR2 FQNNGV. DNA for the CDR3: TGTGCCAGCAGCCCAGGGGGATACGAGCAGTACTTC. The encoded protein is CASSPGGYEQYF.